The 6 T cell receptor beta chains below were found in one sample sequenced in a study of Graves' ophthalmopathy and Graves' hyperthyroidism (dated by TCRdb to the late 2010s). The data were produced on an Illumina HiSeq 2000. For repertoire sequencing, TCR beta CDR3 regions were amplified from RNA transcripts. A first-round RT-PCR used HTBI primers with the Qiagen OneStep RT-PCR kit, followed by a second-round multiplex PCR, size selection and purification. In-frame beta chains were kept once TCRdb had trimmed the public reads at Q25 with fastp and called clones with MiXCR. For every CDR3 protein sequence, its rows merge into one entry that carries the most common genes and DNA. This sample lists around 400,000 distinct CDR3 sequences; 20% to 25% were detected once. The biggest ten clones account for approximately 3% of the sample. The specimen sequenced was peripheral blood. All receptors come from a woman between 18 and 29 years old with stable Graves' hyperthyroidism. Donor details come from another sample of the same person, matched by shared clones.

With regard to this clonotype: A much larger clone sits a single nucleotide away, making a read error possible. This chain connects TRBV19 to TRBJ2-4, with D tentatively TRBD1 (5 bases). Germline lookup yields CDR1 LNHDA and CDR2 SQIVND (reference sequence). This CDR3 contains 17 residues. The CDR3 nucleotides are TGTGCCAGTAGTAAGTTGGAGACACAGGTAGCCAAAAACATTAAGTACTTC. This translates into CASSKLETQVAKNIKYF.

The table lists this clonotype with many counts. This chain uses TRBV2 with TRBJ2-3; D gene uncertain. The germline V gene has CDR1 SNHLY and CDR2 FYNNEI. CDR3 length: 11 residues. Trimming shortened V by 6 bases and J by 2 bases, and 3 bases separated the two germline ends. The CDR3 nucleotides read TGTGCCAGCAGGAACACAGATACGCAGTATTTT. Translated: CASRNTDTQYF.

This chain connects TRBV28 to TRBJ2-7; TRBD1 agrees at 7 bases. CDR3 length equals 12 residues. Trimming removed 5 bases from V and 11 bases from J; junction bases left unmatched: 9. Germline lookup yields CDR1 MDHEN and CDR2 SYDVKM. CDR3 in DNA: TGTGCCAGCAGTGCCGACAGGGTAGGAGAGTACTTC. Protein product: CASSADRVGEYF. Full variable domain (missing parts from reference TRBV28 and TRBJ2-7): DVKVTQSSRYLVKRTGEKVFLECVQDMDHENMFWYRQDPGLGLRLIYFSYDVKMKEKGDIPEGYSVSREKKERFSLILESASTNQTSMYLCASSADRVGEYFGPGTRLTVT.

This clonotype was found a few times. The genes are TRBV20-1 and TRBJ2-1; 8 bases align to TRBD2. The V gene end was trimmed by 8 bases and the J gene end by 9 bases; junction bases not matched to a gene: 15. The CDR3 spans 14 residues. CDR1 is DFQATT, CDR2 SNEGSKA, per germline (reference sequence). In DNA form, the CDR3 reads TGCAGTCTGTGGGTAGCGGGATATCTGGGTGAGCAGTTCTTC. Protein: CSLWVAGYLGEQFF.

This clonotype has ten or more counts. V and J are TRBV27 and TRBJ2-7; the match to TRBD2 covers 12 bases. Germline loops: CDR1 MNHEY, CDR2 SMNVEV (reference sequence). The CDR3 extends over 17 amino acids. After removal of 3 bases from V and 3 bases from J, the junction contained 9 bases not matched to a gene. The CDR3 bases are TGTGCCAGCAGTTTCTTACTAGCGGGAGGAACGTTCTACGAGCAGTACTTC. Encoded protein: CASSFLLAGGTFYEQYF.

The V call is TRBV29-1, the J call TRBJ1-1; D is perhaps TRBD1 (5 bases). V gave up 6 bases and J gave up 1 base, with 18 bases separating them. Germline loops: CDR1 SQVTM, CDR2 ANQGSEA. The length of the CDR3 is 15 residues. CDR3 sequence (DNA): TGCAGCGTCTTAGCGTGGGGACGCCGGAACACTGAAGCTTTCTTT. It specifies CSVLAWGRRNTEAFF.